This paragraph reports one T cell receptor (beta chain). As yet, its antigen is unknown. Viral peptide pools were used in the ViraFEST assay to expand antigen-specific CD4+ T cells, and sequencing came afterward. CD4+ T cell isolation took place after 10 days of culture. All study participants received two doses of BNT162b2 or mRNA-1273 vaccine. CDR1 LNHDA and CDR2 SQIVND come from the germline V gene (reference sequence). Trimming took off 6 bases at V and 0 bases at J, with 15 bases between the two ends. This CDR3 is built from 16 residues. Assay used: immunoSEQ multiplex PCR; TCRdb lists only in-frame clones, some missing. The repertoire holds 25,000 to 30,000 clones, 74% seen once, with 15% to 20% in the top ten. The data belong to a study of vaccination effects on CD4 cells after COVID-19. Across the whole study: Post-vaccine draws lagged the second dose by a median of 72 days.

Sequenced here: CD4+ T cells from PBMCs cultured with HCoV-OC43 spike peptides, sampled after COVID-19 vaccination. Subset in this sample: HCoV-OC43 spike overlapping peptide pool stimulation. This sequence was found in a human donor who received a COVID-19 vaccine. This rearrangement joins TRBV19 to TRBJ2-1; D remains unclear. CDR3 sequence (DNA): TGTGCCAGTAGCCGCGGCCAGGTGAGCTCCTACAATGAGCAGTTCTTC. It translates to CASSRGQVSSYNEQFF.